A selection of T cell receptor beta chains follows, all from one sample in a study of CD8 T cells in ankylosing spondylitis. TCRdb reprocessed the 5' RACE reads via MiXCR and lists one record per CDR3 protein. The sample shows about 240,000 distinct CDR3 sequences, roughly a tenth of them seen only once. Sequenced sample: blood, either unsorted or a sorted T cell fraction (not recorded which). All receptors come from a male donor with ankylosing spondylitis or in good health (not recorded which). Both conserved end residues are part of each CDR3. A D gene is named only where the DNA matches it firmly. The size entry is marked missing in some rows and otherwise reads once, few, many or a size class.

d_call j_call v_call cdr3_length clone_size cdr3_nt cdr3_aa
- TRBJ2-3 TRBV21-1 14 many TGTGCCAGCAGCAGGACAGGGGGCCCAGATACGCAGTATTTT CASSRTGGPDTQYF
- TRBJ1-6 TRBV20-1 13 few TGCAGTGTCATTCCGGGGGACGGCTCACCCCTCCACTTT CSVIPGDGSPLHF
- TRBJ1-1 TRBV5-1 15 many TGCGCCAGCAGCTTCGATATATCGCGGAACACTGAAGCTTTCTTT CASSFDISRNTEAFF
- TRBJ1-3 TRBV20-1 13 many TGCAGTGCTCTCCGGACGGCTTGGGGCACCATATATTTT CSALRTAWGTIYF
- TRBJ1-1 TRBV4-1 15 - TGCGCCAGCAGCCAAGTTCAGGGACCGAACACTGAAGCTTTCTTT CASSQVQGPNTEAFF
TRBD2 TRBJ2-1 TRBV5-1 16 many TGCGCCAGCAGCTTACGGAGCGGGACTGGGCCAAATGAGCAGTTCTTC CASSLRSGTGPNEQFF
- TRBJ1-2 TRBV7-2 12 - TGTGCCACCACCCCGGGGGGCTATGGCTACACCTTC CATTPGGYGYTF
- TRBJ1-1 TRBV3-1 14 many TGTGCCAGCAGCCAAGCCCGAGGAAACACTGAAGCTTTCTTT CASSQARGNTEAFF
TRBD1 TRBJ2-2 TRBV7-6 15 many TGTGCCAGCAGCACAAACAGGGGGAAATCCGGGGAGCTGTTTTTT CASSTNRGKSGELFF
- TRBJ2-3 TRBV4-2 15 many TGTGCCAGCAGCCAAGCCCAGGGACCCACAGATACGCAGTATTTT CASSQAQGPTDTQYF
- TRBJ2-2 TRBV4-2 14 many TGTGCCAGCAGCCGGAGTACGGCCACCGGGGAGCTGTTTTTT CASSRSTATGELFF
- TRBJ2-2 TRBV10-2 14 few TGCGCCAGCCTCTCCAACGGGAACACCGGGGAGCTGTTTTTT CASLSNGNTGELFF
- TRBJ2-5 TRBV5-6 15 many TGTGCCAGCAGCTCTAGAAAAACTCTCCAAGAGACCCAGTACTTC CASSSRKTLQETQYF